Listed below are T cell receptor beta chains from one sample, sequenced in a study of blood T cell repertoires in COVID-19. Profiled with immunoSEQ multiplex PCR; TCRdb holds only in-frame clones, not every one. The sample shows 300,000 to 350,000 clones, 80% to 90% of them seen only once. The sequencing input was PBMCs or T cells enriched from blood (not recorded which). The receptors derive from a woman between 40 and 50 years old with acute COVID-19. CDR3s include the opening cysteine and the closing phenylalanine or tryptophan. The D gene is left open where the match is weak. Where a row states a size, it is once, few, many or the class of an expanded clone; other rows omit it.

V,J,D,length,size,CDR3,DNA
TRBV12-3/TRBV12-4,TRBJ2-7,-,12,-,CASSWTRGEQYF,TGTGCCAGCAGCTGGACAAGGGGCGAGCAGTACTTC
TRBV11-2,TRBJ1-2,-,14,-,CASSPNPQQGGYTF,TGTGCCAGCAGCCCCAACCCTCAACAGGGTGGATACACCTTC
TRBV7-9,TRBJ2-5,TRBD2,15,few,CASSLGGLPGETQYF,TGTGCCAGCAGCTTAGGGGGACTACCTGGGGAGACCCAGTACTTC
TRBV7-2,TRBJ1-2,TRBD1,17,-,CASSLAGTGLANYGYTF,TGTGCCAGCAGCTTAGCCGGGACAGGATTAGCTAACTATGGCTACACCTTC
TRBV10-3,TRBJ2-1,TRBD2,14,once,CAISGGSGYNEQFF,TGTGCCATCAGTGGCGGGAGTGGGTACAATGAGCAGTTCTTC
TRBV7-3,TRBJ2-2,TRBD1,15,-,CASSLRTGHTGELFF,TGTGCCAGCAGCTTAAGGACAGGGCACACCGGGGAGCTGTTTTTT
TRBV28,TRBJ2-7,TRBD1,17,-,CASTTNEPGQGTYEQYF,TGTGCCAGCACCACAAACGAACCGGGACAGGGAACCTACGAGCAGTACTTC
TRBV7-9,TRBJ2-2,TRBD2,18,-,CASSYSSSGRAFTGELFF,TGTGCCAGCAGTTATTCATCTAGCGGGAGGGCCTTTACCGGGGAGCTGTTTTTT
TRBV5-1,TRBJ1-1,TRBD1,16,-,CASSLVIGRGRTEAFF,TGCGCCAGCAGCTTGGTAATCGGTAGGGGGCGGACTGAAGCTTTCTTT
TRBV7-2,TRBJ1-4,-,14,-,CASSLPGTGEKLFF,TGTGCCAGCAGCTTACCGGGGACTGGTGAAAAACTGTTTTTT
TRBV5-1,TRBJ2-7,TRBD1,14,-,CASSLGTGGSEQYF,TGCGCCAGCAGCTTAGGGACAGGGGGCTCTGAGCAGTACTTC
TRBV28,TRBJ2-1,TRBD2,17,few,CASSRAGRTSGANEQFF,TGTGCCAGCAGCCGGGCCGGACGGACTAGCGGGGCTAATGAGCAGTTCTTC
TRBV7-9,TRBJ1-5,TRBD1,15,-,CASSRSGQGYQPQHF,TGTGCCAGCAGCCGATCCGGACAGGGATATCAGCCCCAGCATTTT
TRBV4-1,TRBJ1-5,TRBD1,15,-,CASSRITGANQPQHF,TGCGCCAGCAGCCGCATAACAGGGGCGAATCAGCCCCAGCATTTT
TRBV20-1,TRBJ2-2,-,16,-,CSASDAGTLNTGELFF,TGCAGTGCTAGTGATGCCGGGACTTTGAACACCGGGGAGCTGTTTTTT
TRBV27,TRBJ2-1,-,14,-,CASRGGSSYNEQFF,TGTGCCAGCAGAGGCGGCAGCTCCTACAATGAGCAGTTCTTC
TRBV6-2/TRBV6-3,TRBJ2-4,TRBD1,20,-,CASSYEDGTGISWGKNIQYF,TGTGCCAGCAGTTACGAAGATGGGACAGGGATTAGTTGGGGGAAAAACATTCAGTACTTC
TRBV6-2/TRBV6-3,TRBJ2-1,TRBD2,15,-,CASSYTGEGYNEQFF,TGTGCCAGCAGTTATACGGGGGAGGGATACAATGAGCAGTTCTTC
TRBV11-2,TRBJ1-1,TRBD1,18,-,CASRTVRTGGLPWSEAFF,TGTGCCAGCAGGACCGTTCGGACAGGGGGCCTTCCTTGGTCTGAAGCTTTCTTT
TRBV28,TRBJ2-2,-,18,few,CASSPNPFFRSRTGELFF,TGTGCCAGCAGTCCGAACCCCTTTTTCAGGTCCCGCACCGGGGAGCTGTTTTTT
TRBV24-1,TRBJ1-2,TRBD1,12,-,CATSDSTGPYTF,TGTGCCACCAGTGATTCGACAGGGCCCTACACCTTC
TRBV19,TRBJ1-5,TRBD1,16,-,CASTSIGQGRRQPQHF,TGTGCCAGTACATCTATAGGACAGGGGCGGAGGCAGCCCCAGCATTTT
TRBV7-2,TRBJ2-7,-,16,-,CASSPRQQLASYEQYF,TGTGCCAGCAGCCCAAGACAGCAACTCGCCTCCTACGAGCAGTACTTC
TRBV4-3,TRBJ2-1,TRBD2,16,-,CASSQEGLAAYNEQFF,TGCGCCAGCAGCCAAGAAGGCCTAGCGGCTTACAATGAGCAGTTCTTC
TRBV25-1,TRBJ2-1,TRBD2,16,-,CASSGWASGNYNEQFF,TGTGCCAGCAGTGGGTGGGCTAGCGGCAATTACAATGAGCAGTTCTTC
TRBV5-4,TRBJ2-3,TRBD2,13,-,CASSLPSGDTQYF,TGTGCCAGCAGCTTGCCTAGCGGGGATACGCAGTATTTT
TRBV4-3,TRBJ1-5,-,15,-,CASSQDSGGNQPQHF,TGCGCCAGCAGCCAAGATTCGGGGGGGAATCAGCCCCAGCATTTT
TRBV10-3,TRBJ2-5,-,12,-,CAISEALETQYF,TGTGCCATCAGTGAAGCTCTGGAGACCCAGTACTTC
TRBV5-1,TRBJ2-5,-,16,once,CASSLQTGGPQETQYF,TGCGCCAGCAGCTTGCAAACCGGGGGGCCACAAGAGACCCAGTACTTC
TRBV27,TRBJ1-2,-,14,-,CASRGKGQGYGYTF,TGTGCCAGCAGGGGTAAGGGCCAGGGCTATGGCTACACCTTC
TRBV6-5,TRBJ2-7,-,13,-,CASRLNTNNEQYF,TGTGCCAGCAGACTAAACACTAACAACGAGCAGTACTTC
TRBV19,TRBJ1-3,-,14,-,CASRSQGSGNTIYF,TGTGCCAGTAGGTCACAGGGCTCTGGAAACACCATATATTTT
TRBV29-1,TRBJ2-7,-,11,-,CSVEDRYEQYF,TGCAGCGTTGAAGATCGCTACGAGCAGTACTTC
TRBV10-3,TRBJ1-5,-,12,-,CASRGVEGPQHF,TGTGCCAGCCGCGGAGTAGAGGGGCCCCAGCATTTT
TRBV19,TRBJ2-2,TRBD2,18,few,CASSIGTSGSKGFGELFF,TGTGCCAGTAGTATCGGGACTAGCGGGAGCAAAGGTTTCGGGGAGCTGTTTTTT
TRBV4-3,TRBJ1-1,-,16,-,CASSQDIRQSYTEAFF,TGCGCCAGCAGCCAAGATATTCGACAGTCATACACTGAAGCTTTCTTT
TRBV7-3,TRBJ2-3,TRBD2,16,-,CASSLSVGTTTDTQYF,TGTGCCAGCAGCTTAAGTGTCGGGACTACAACAGATACGCAGTATTTT
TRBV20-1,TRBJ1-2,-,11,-,CSAPKTFGYTF,TGCAGTGCTCCAAAGACATTCGGCTACACCTTC
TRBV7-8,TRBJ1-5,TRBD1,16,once,CASSPGYRGHNQPQHF,TGTGCCAGCAGCCCGGGGTACAGGGGGCATAATCAGCCCCAGCATTTT
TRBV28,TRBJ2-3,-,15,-,CASSGTTGPTDTQYF,TGTGCCAGCAGTGGAACGACAGGACCCACAGATACGCAGTATTTT
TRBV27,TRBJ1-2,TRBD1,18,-,CASSKTTQGPAGGYGYTF,TGTGCCAGCAGCAAAACTACACAGGGGCCGGCGGGGGGTTATGGCTACACCTTC
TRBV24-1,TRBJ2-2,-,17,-,CATSEFVGGPNTGELFF,TGTGCCACCAGTGAATTCGTCGGGGGGCCCAACACCGGGGAGCTGTTTTTT
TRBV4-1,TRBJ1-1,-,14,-,CASSQERVIPEAFF,TGCGCCAGCAGCCAAGAACGAGTAATCCCTGAAGCTTTCTTT